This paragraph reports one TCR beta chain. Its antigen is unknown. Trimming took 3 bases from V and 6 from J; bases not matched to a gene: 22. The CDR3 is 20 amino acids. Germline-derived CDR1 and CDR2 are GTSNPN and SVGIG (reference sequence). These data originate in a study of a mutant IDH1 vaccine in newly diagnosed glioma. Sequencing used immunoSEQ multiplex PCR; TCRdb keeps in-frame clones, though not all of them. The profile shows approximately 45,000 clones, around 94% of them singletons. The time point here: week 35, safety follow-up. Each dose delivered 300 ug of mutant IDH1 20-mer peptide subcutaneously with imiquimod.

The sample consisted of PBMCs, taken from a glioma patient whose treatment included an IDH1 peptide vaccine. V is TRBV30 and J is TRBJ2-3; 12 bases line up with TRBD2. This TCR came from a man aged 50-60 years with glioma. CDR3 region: CAWRGRIGASGRAGADTQYF. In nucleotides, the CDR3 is TGTGCCTGGAGGGGAAGGATCGGAGCTAGCGGGAGGGCCGGGGCGGATACGCAGTATTTT.